Listed here are 18 T cell receptor beta chains from one sample, sequenced in a study of T-cell memory formation after mild COVID-19. TCRdb used MiXCR to reprocess the 5' RACE reads, holding one entry per CDR3 protein. The table lists about 390,000 distinct CDR3 sequences, about 17% of them singletons. The material sequenced was PBMCs or a T cell subset sorted from them (not recorded which). These receptors all come from a man in his late teens or twenties who had mild COVID-19 (a few samples of this study predate the infection). Cell type and time point are not known.

The genes are TRBV5-5 and TRBJ2-1, with TRBD1 matching 12 bases. The V gene end was trimmed by 1 base and the J gene end by 9 bases; junction bases not matched to a gene: 5. The CDR3 totals 15 residues. The V gene's germline CDR1 is SGHKS and CDR2 YYEKEE (reference sequence). CDR3 in amino acids: CASSLFGTGGAEQFF. DNA for the CDR3: TGTGCCAGCAGCTTGTTCGGGACAGGGGGCGCTGAGCAGTTCTTC.

This clonotype was detected only a few times. CDR3 residues: CASTVGAGANEKLFF. Here the CDR3 DNA reads TGCGCCAGCACCGTGGGAGCAGGGGCTAATGAAAAACTGTTTTTT. This chain joins TRBV5-1 and TRBJ1-4; a weak D match, TRBD1 (6 bases). The V end lost 6 bases, the J end lost 3 bases, and 15 bases lay between the germline ends. Germline V gene sequence: CDR1 SGHRS, CDR2 YFSETQ. There are 15 residues in the CDR3. Together with reference TRBV5-1 and TRBJ1-4, the CDR3 gives the full variable domain: KAGVTQTPRYLIKTRGQQVTLSCSPISGHRSVSWYQQTPGQGLQFLFEYFSETQRNKGNFPGRFSGRQFSNSRSEMNVSTLELGDSALYLCASTVGAGANEKLFFGSGTQLSVL.

This clonotype turned up a few times. The rearrangement uses TRBV6-1 and TRBJ2-2, with D perhaps matching TRBD1 or TRBD2 (5 bases each). The CDR3 is made up of 13 amino acids. The V gene lost 3 bases and the J gene lost 9 bases, with 11 bases spanning the gap. Germline V CDR1 and CDR2: MNHNS, SASEGT. CDR3 region: CASSEGPPRELFF. The DNA for the CDR3 is TGTGCCAGCAGTGAGGGACCCCCCCGGGAGCTGTTTTTT.

This clonotype was seen more than once but under ten times. The V and J genes are TRBV18 and TRBJ2-1; no clear D gene. The CDR3 loop spans 17 amino acids. Trimming removed 2 bases from V and 0 bases from J, with 14 bases in between. Looked up from germline, CDR1 is KGHSH and CDR2 is LQKENI. The CDR3 DNA follows: TGTGCCAGCTCACCAGCTAGTAGCAAAACCTCCTACAATGAGCAGTTCTTC. Translated, it gives CASSPASSKTSYNEQFF.

The DNA of the CDR3 is TGTGCCAGCAGCTCCTCATTTGAAGCGGGGGGAACGCAGTATTTT. This translates into CASSSSFEAGGTQYF. The J gene is TRBJ2-3, the V gene TRBV7-3; TRBD2 agrees at 9 bases. This CDR3 is 15 amino acids long. Germline V gene data show CDR1 as SGHTA and CDR2 as FQGTGA. Losses at the gene ends were 4 bases for V and 9 bases for J; bases not matched to a gene: 11.

This clonotype appeared a few times. This chain links TRBV10-3 with TRBJ2-3; perhaps TRBD2 as D (5 bases). Germline V gives CDR1 ENHRY, CDR2 SYGVKD. There are 19 residues in the CDR3. V shed 4 bases and J shed 0 bases, with 23 bases lying between them. CDR3: CAISALGAGSLASTDTQYF. CDR3 coding DNA: TGTGCCATCAGTGCTCTGGGAGCAGGTTCCCTTGCTAGCACAGATACGCAGTATTTT.

This clonotype appeared a few times. This chain links TRBV28 with TRBJ2-7, with 7 bases aligning to TRBD1. The CDR3 extends over 15 amino acids. Germline CDR1 reads MDHEN; CDR2 reads SYDVKM. Trimming cost V 4 bases and J 7 bases; bases outside gene matches: 13. The CDR3 is CASSSNSRAGGEQYV. CDR3 DNA: TGTGCCAGCAGTTCGAACTCCCGGGCAGGGGGTGAGCAGTACGTC.

This clonotype turned up a few times. This sequence joins TRBV4-1 and TRBJ1-3; D is unresolved. V was clipped by 3 bases and J by 0 bases, with 15 bases between them. The length of the CDR3 is 17 residues. The germline CDR1 and CDR2 sequences are MGHRA and YSYEKL. The CDR3 region is CASSHPKGAFSGNTIYF. Here the CDR3 DNA reads TGCGCCAGCAGCCACCCCAAGGGAGCGTTCTCTGGAAACACCATATATTTT.

This clonotype was observed a handful of times. V gene TRBV5-1 combines with J gene TRBJ2-5; unclear D gene. Germline CDR1 is SGHRS and CDR2 is YFSETQ. V lost 1 base to trimming and J lost 5 bases, with 12 bases between them. CDR3 size: 14 residues. CDR3 sequence: CASSLMGNRETQYF. Here the CDR3 DNA reads TGCGCCAGCAGCTTGATGGGTAACCGGGAGACCCAGTACTTC.

This clonotype was detected only a few times. The chain has TRBV4-2 and TRBJ2-1; possibly TRBD1 for D (6 bases). Trimming left V 0 bases short and J 4 bases short, with 19 bases between. The CDR3 is made up of 18 amino acids. CDR1 is LGHNA and CDR2 is YNFKEQ in the germline V gene. The CDR3 is CASSQDRSGQGSYNEQFF. The CDR3 DNA reads TGTGCCAGCAGCCAAGATCGCTCTGGGCAGGGGAGTTACAATGAGCAGTTCTTC.

V and J are TRBV6-5 and TRBJ1-1; 7 nucleotides match TRBD1. CDR3 length: 17 residues. Germline V lookup: CDR1 MNHEY, CDR2 SVGAGI. J lost 1 base, V lost 1 base, and 9 bases had no gene match. The CDR3 sequence: CASSYLRQGRENTEAFF. The CDR3 DNA is TGTGCCAGCAGTTACTTACGACAGGGAAGGGAGAACACTGAAGCTTTCTTT.

This chain joins TRBV7-3 and TRBJ2-1; TRBD2 matches at 11 bases. V gave up 3 bases and J gave up 9 bases; unmatched junction bases: 7. The CDR3 contains 15 residues. CDR1 and CDR2 (germline): SGHTA, FQGTGA. CDR3 sequence: CASSLWLAGGSEQFF. The DNA of the CDR3 is TGTGCCAGCAGCTTGTGGCTAGCGGGGGGCAGTGAGCAGTTCTTC. Full variable domain (outside the CDR3, taken from reference TRBV7-3 and TRBJ2-1): GAGVSQTPSNKVTEKGKYVELRCDPISGHTALYWYRQSLGQGPEFLIYFQGTGAADDSGLPNDRFFAVRPEGSVSTLKIQRTERGDSAVYLCASSLWLAGGSEQFFGPGTRLTVL.

V usage is TRBV10-3 and J usage is TRBJ2-1; D call uncertain. Looked up from germline, CDR1 is ENHRY and CDR2 is SYGVKD. The CDR3 sequence is 12 residues long. Trimming took off 7 bases at V and 0 bases at J, with 4 bases between the two ends. This CDR3 reads CAIKSSYNEQFF. The DNA of the CDR3 is TGTGCCATCAAAAGCTCCTACAATGAGCAGTTCTTC.

This clonotype was observed a few times. The genes are TRBV7-9 and TRBJ2-6, with D perhaps matching TRBD1 or TRBD2 (6 bases each). Trimming pared 5 bases from V and 0 bases from J, leaving 17 bases between. The CDR3 totals 18 residues. CDR1 and CDR2 (germline): SEHNR, FQNEAQ (reference sequence). The CDR3 nucleotides are TGTGCCAGCAGCGAGGGGGGCAGGTGGAGCTCTGGGGCCAACGTCCTGACTTTC. It yields the protein CASSEGGRWSSGANVLTF. The whole variable domain, remainder taken from reference TRBV7-9 and TRBJ2-6, is DTGVSQNPRHKITKRGQNVTFRCDPISEHNRLYWYRQTLGQGPEFLTYFQNEAQLEKSRLLSDRFSAERPKGSFSTLEIQRTEQGDSAMYLCASSEGGRWSSGANVLTFGAGSRLTVL.

This clonotype was seen repeatedly, ten times or more. The chain uses TRBV5-4 and TRBJ1-2; D possibly corresponds to TRBD1 (6 bases). This CDR3 is built from 11 residues. V was cut by 4 bases and J by 10 bases, with 11 bases left in between. Germline assignment: CDR1 SGHNT and CDR2 YYREEE (reference sequence). CDR3 bases: TGTGCCAGCAGCGCCACAGGGTACTACACCTTC. Its translation: CASSATGYYTF.

The chain employs TRBV20-1 and TRBJ1-1; the D gene is possibly TRBD1 (5 bases). CDR3 length equals 13 residues. Germline V lookup: CDR1 DFQATT, CDR2 SNEGSKA (reference sequence). With 0 bases removed from V and 2 bases from J, the gap between germline ends came to 7 bases. The CDR3 nucleotides are TGCAGTGCTAGAGAGCAGGGCAACACTGAAGCTTTCTTT. Its translation: CSAREQGNTEAFF.

In this sample, this clonotype turned up a few times. The rearrangement links TRBV7-2 to TRBJ2-7; the D is unclear. The CDR3 runs 11 residues. Trimming removed 5 bases at V and 7 bases at J, with 9 bases between. Germline loops: CDR1 SGHTA, CDR2 FQGNSA. The CDR3 bases are TGTGCCAGCAGCCCCCAGCAAGAGCAGTACTTC. It yields the protein CASSPQQEQYF.

In this sample, this clonotype turned up a few times. The gene calls are TRBV7-9 and TRBJ1-3; D possibly corresponds to TRBD1 (5 bases). Germline V gives CDR1 SEHNR, CDR2 FQNEAQ (reference sequence). This CDR3 comprises 15 residues. V shed 5 bases and J shed 0 bases, with 11 bases lying between them. The CDR3 nucleotides read TGTGCCAGCAGCGGTACAGGACCCTCTGGAAACACCATATATTTT. Amino acids: CASSGTGPSGNTIYF.